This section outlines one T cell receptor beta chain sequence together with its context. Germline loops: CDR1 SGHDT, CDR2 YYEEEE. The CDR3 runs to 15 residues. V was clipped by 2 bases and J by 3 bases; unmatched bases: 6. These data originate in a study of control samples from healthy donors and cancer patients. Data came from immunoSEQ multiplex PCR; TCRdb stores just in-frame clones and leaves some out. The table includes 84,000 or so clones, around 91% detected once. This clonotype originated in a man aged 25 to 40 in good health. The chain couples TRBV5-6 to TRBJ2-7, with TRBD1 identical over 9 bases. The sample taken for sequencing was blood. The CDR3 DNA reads TGTGCCAGCAGCTTTCCTCCGGGACAGGGCTACGAGCAGTACTTC. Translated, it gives CASSFPPGQGYEQYF.